This TCR beta chain was obtained from a study of spatial heterogeneity in lung cancer. Study as a whole: Bulk RNA-seq from matched material yielded a T cell module score that correlated strongly with TCR transcript counts in tumor regions.

From the 5' RACE reads, TCRdb called clonotypes with MiXCR, one entry per CDR3 protein. The data hold about 1,900 distinct CDR3 sequences, with 7% to 8.5% observed a single time. The time point is: sample taken at primary tumor resection. Frozen PBMC, nontumor lung or tumor provided whole RNA, which was sequenced unsorted. This clonotype qualifies as medium-sized. As yet, its antigen is unknown. Whole-study findings and limits: Counts of expanded alpha and beta TCRs within tumors tracked the tumor nonsynonymous mutation count. Ubiquitous expanded TCR counts tracked ubiquitous nonsynonymous mutations, and regional counts tracked regional ones.

The specimen was lung tumor tissue, collected at surgery. This receptor was taken from a male donor with early-stage non-small cell lung cancer.

This CDR3 is CASSIVVQETQYF. CDR3 DNA: TGTGCCAGTAGTATCGTCGTCCAAGAGACCCAGTACTTC. The J gene is TRBJ2-5, the V gene TRBV19, with no clear D. Per the germline V gene, CDR1 is LNHDA and CDR2 is SQIVND (reference sequence). V was shortened by 3 bases and J by 1 base, with 6 bases between the two germline ends. This CDR3 has 13 amino acids.